A single sample is the source of the 3 T cell receptor beta chains below, sequenced in a study of PD-L1 blockade in urothelial cancer. TCRdb's table, derived via immunoSEQ multiplex PCR, lists solely in-frame clones and lacks some. The sample yields roughly 50,000 clones, nearly 90% seen once. Sequencing was performed on PBMCs, taken around atezolizumab (anti-PD-L1) treatment. These receptors came from a man in his 60s with urothelial cancer.

This chain joins TRBV28 and TRBJ1-5; D call uncertain. V lost 6 bases and J lost 0, with 12 bases in between. Germline CDR1 reads MDHEN; CDR2 reads SYDVKM. This CDR3 has 15 amino acids. CDR3 DNA: TGTGCCAGCAGGTCACAACCAACTAGCAATCAGCCCCAGCATTTT. It yields the protein CASRSQPTSNQPQHF.

The J gene is TRBJ1-5, the V gene TRBV2; TRBD1 is a possible D gene (5 bases). Germline assignment: CDR1 SNHLY and CDR2 FYNNEI. V lost 1 base to trimming and J lost 4 bases, with 11 bases between them. The CDR3 has 15 residues. Here the CDR3 reads CASSEGGHGNQPQHF. The CDR3 DNA reads TGTGCCAGCAGTGAAGGCGGACACGGGAATCAGCCCCAGCATTTT. The variable domain in full, completed from reference TRBV2 and TRBJ1-5, reads EPEVTQTPSHQVTQMGQEVILRCVPISNHLYFYWYRQILGQKVEFLVSFYNNEISEKSEIFDDQFSVERPDGSNFTLKIRSTKLEDSAMYFCASSEGGHGNQPQHFGDGTRLSIL.

The J gene is TRBJ1-4, the V gene TRBV28; a weak D match, TRBD1 (6 bases). This CDR3 has 14 residues. V dropped 7 bases and J dropped 11 bases, with 20 bases sitting between them. From germline, CDR1 is MDHEN and CDR2 SYDVKM. CDR3 in DNA: TGTGCCAGCACCCGAGGGGGAAGTTTTCGGAAACTGTTTTTT. Protein sequence: CASTRGGSFRKLFF.